Shown below are 21 T cell receptor beta chains from a single sample sequenced in a study of T cell responses to AZD1222 COVID-19 vaccine. Clones were read by immunoSEQ multiplex PCR, and TCRdb kept only the in-frame ones, dropping some. The sample lists 46,000 or so clones, about 74% occurring once. This specimen consisted of peripheral blood, obtained on day 0 of AZD1222 vaccination. Receptors originate from an adult in good health.

The V and J genes are TRBV5-1 and TRBJ2-2; the D gene is possibly TRBD1 (5 bases). CDR3 size: 15 residues. The ends were cut back, 3 bases at V and 3 bases at J, with 12 bases in the middle. Germline values: CDR1 SGHRS, CDR2 YFSETQ. The chain's CDR3 is CASSWGGADTGELFF. The CDR3, as DNA: TGCGCCAGCAGCTGGGGTGGGGCGGACACCGGGGAGCTGTTTTTT.

The chain couples TRBV7-8 to TRBJ2-7; the match to TRBD1 covers 11 bases. V lost 1 base to trimming and J lost 8 bases; unmatched junction nucleotides: 7. CDR1 is SGHVS and CDR2 is FQNEAQ in the germline V gene. The CDR3 loop spans 15 amino acids. CDR3 protein: CASSLEGQGAWKQYF. In DNA, the CDR3 is TGTGCCAGCAGCTTAGAAGGACAGGGGGCGTGGAAGCAGTACTTC. Variable domain in full (rest from reference TRBV7-8 and TRBJ2-7): GAGVSQSPRYKVAKRGQDVALRCDPISGHVSLFWYQQALGQGPEFLTYFQNEAQLDKSGLPSDRFFAERPEGSVSTLKIQRTQQEDSAVYLCASSLEGQGAWKQYFGPGTRLTVT.

This chain joins TRBV4-1 and TRBJ2-1; a possible D gene is TRBD2 (5 bases). The V end was cut by 0 bases, the J end by 4 bases, with 10 bases between. This CDR3 has 15 amino acids. Germline CDR1 MGHRA, CDR2 YSYEKL. This chain's CDR3 is CASSQEEVRYNEQFF. CDR3 sequence (DNA): TGCGCCAGCAGCCAAGAGGAGGTTAGGTACAATGAGCAGTTCTTC.

The chain joins TRBV7-9 to TRBJ1-3; possibly TRBD1 for D (5 bases). CDR1 is SEHNR, CDR2 FQNEAQ, per germline (reference sequence). V gave up 0 bases and J gave up 4 bases, with 10 bases separating them. CDR3 length: 15 residues. This chain's CDR3 is CASSLAGRAGNTIYF. The DNA of the CDR3 is TGTGCCAGCAGCTTAGCCGGCAGGGCAGGAAACACCATATATTTT.

This chain joins TRBV7-2 and TRBJ1-1; D is perhaps TRBD1 (6 bases). The length of the CDR3 is 15 residues. Trimming cost V 1 base and J 1 base, with 10 bases left between them. CDR1 and CDR2 from the germline V gene are SGHTA and FQGNSA. This CDR3 is CASSLGGGRNTEAFF. The CDR3 bases are TGTGCCAGCAGCTTAGGAGGGGGGCGGAACACTGAAGCTTTCTTT.

This clone was counted a few times. The J gene is TRBJ2-7, the V gene TRBV5-1; D is possibly TRBD1 (7 bases). Trimming shortened V by 0 bases and J by 8 bases, and 12 bases separated the two germline ends. This CDR3 has 13 amino acids. Looked up from germline, CDR1 is SGHRS and CDR2 is YFSETQ. The CDR3 bases are TGCGCCAGCAGCTTGGGTGCAGGGGGGAAGCAGTACTTC. Amino acids: CASSLGAGGKQYF.

This sequence joins TRBV19 and TRBJ1-2; D is unresolved. Germline CDR1 reads LNHDA; CDR2 reads SQIVND (reference sequence). V gave up 6 bases and J gave up 5 bases, with 10 bases separating them. This CDR3 has 12 residues. For the CDR3, the DNA is TGTGCCAGTAGCCTTACCCCGTATGGCTACACCTTC. This encodes CASSLTPYGYTF.

The CDR3 nucleotides are TGTGCCTGGAGCTCTCCTGGGACAGGGAGGAAGTCTAACTATGGCTACACCTTC. This gives the protein CAWSSPGTGRKSNYGYTF. The chain couples TRBV30 to TRBJ1-2; 9 bases fit TRBD1. Germline assignment: CDR1 GTSNPN and CDR2 SVGIG (reference sequence). Trimming at V came to 3 bases and at J to 0 bases, leaving 14 bases not matched to a gene. The CDR3 contains 18 residues.

The chain couples TRBV9 to TRBJ2-3; D gene unclear. The V end lost 0 bases, the J end lost 9 bases, and 14 bases lay between the germline ends. The CDR3 runs to 14 residues. CDR1 is SGDLS and CDR2 is YYNGEE in the germline V gene. The CDR3 region has the DNA TGTGCCAGCAGCGTAGCTCCCCCCCCTGAGACGCAGTATTTT. This gives the protein CASSVAPPPETQYF.

J is TRBJ1-1 and V is TRBV30; possible D gene TRBD1, 6 bases. Trimming removed 4 bases from V and 8 bases from J, with 17 bases in between. The CDR3 length is 13 residues. Germline V gene sequence: CDR1 GTSNPN, CDR2 SVGIG (reference sequence). The CDR3 loop is CAWNKGDSGEAFF. The CDR3 DNA follows: TGTGCCTGGAATAAGGGGGATTCAGGCGAAGCTTTCTTT.

This chain links TRBV7-8 with TRBJ1-2; D is unresolved. Germline assignment: CDR1 SGHVS and CDR2 FQNEAQ. V shed 2 bases and J shed 1 base, with 8 bases lying between them. The CDR3 runs to 14 residues. CDR3: CASSLSRVNYGYTF. The CDR3 DNA reads as TGTGCCAGCAGCTTATCTCGAGTTAACTATGGCTACACCTTC.

This clone appeared a single time. The rearrangement uses TRBV5-1 and TRBJ1-5; D may be TRBD1 (6 bases). Trimming cost V 4 bases and J 0 bases, with 14 bases left between them. Looked up from germline, CDR1 is SGHRS and CDR2 is YFSETQ. The CDR3 has 16 residues. CDR3 nucleotide sequence: TGCGCCAGCAGCGGCCCCGGGACACATAGCAATCAGCCCCAGCATTTT. It translates to CASSGPGTHSNQPQHF.

The V and J genes are TRBV6-5 and TRBJ1-4; 8 bases align to TRBD1. This CDR3 region has 14 residues. Germline loops: CDR1 MNHEY, CDR2 SVGAGI. Unmatched junction bases numbered 2, after V lost 0 bases and J lost 8 bases. CDR3 amino acids: CASSYSQGVEKLFF. CDR3 DNA: TGTGCCAGCAGTTACTCACAGGGGGTCGAAAAACTGTTTTTT.

The genes are TRBV5-1 and TRBJ2-1; no clear D. The CDR3 spans 12 residues. V was shortened by 0 bases and J by 7 bases, with 5 bases between the two germline ends. The germline gives CDR1 SGHRS, CDR2 YFSETQ. The DNA for the CDR3 is TGCGCCAGCAGCTTGGAAACAAATGAGCAGTTCTTC. The encoded protein is CASSLETNEQFF.

This sequence joins TRBV5-5 and TRBJ2-5; D is uncertain. Deletions cut 1 base from V and 5 bases from J, with 3 bases between. The CDR3 sequence is 11 residues long. CDR1 is SGHKS and CDR2 is YYEKEE in the germline V gene (reference sequence). As DNA, the CDR3 is TGTGCCAGCAGCTTGTACGAGACCCAGTACTTC. Translation gives CASSLYETQYF.

J is TRBJ2-7 and V is TRBV6-2 or TRBV6-3, with D possibly being TRBD2 (6 bases). Germline CDR1 reads MNHEY; CDR2 reads SVGEGT. V was cut by 0 bases and J by 3 bases, with 12 bases left in between. There are 15 residues in the CDR3. As DNA, the CDR3 is TGTGCCAGCAGTTACTCGGGACCGCGGGACTACGAGCAGTACTTC. Protein sequence: CASSYSGPRDYEQYF.

Points on this clone: One junction end does not reproduce the germline sequence, and a read error may be involved. The V call is TRBV3-1 (or the pseudogene TRBV3-2), the J call TRBJ2-1, with D possibly being TRBD2 (6 bases). The germline V gene encodes CDR1 LGHDT and CDR2 YNNKEL (reference sequence). The length of the CDR3 is 18 residues. The DNA for the CDR3 is TGTGCTAGCAGCCAAGCCCTTCAAGTAGCGGCCACCTACAATGAGCAGTTCTTC. Protein product: CASSQALQVAATYNEQFF.

The chain recombines TRBV28 with TRBJ1-4; TRBD1 agrees at 7 bases. V was pared by 1 base and J by 5 bases, with 10 bases of the junction left unmatched. In germline, CDR1 is MDHEN, CDR2 SYDVKM. This CDR3 has 17 residues. In DNA, the CDR3 is TGTGCCAGCAGTTTATTCATCCCGGGACAGAGAAATGAAAAACTGTTTTTT. Protein: CASSLFIPGQRNEKLFF.

The V gene is TRBV3-1 (or the pseudogene TRBV3-2), the J gene TRBJ1-1; no clear D. Trimming left V 3 bases short and J 4 bases short, with 9 bases between. Germline V gives CDR1 LGHDT, CDR2 YNNKEL (reference sequence). CDR3 length: 13 amino acids. The CDR3, as DNA: TGTGCCAGCAGCCATGAAATGAGCACTGAAGCTTTCTTT. Its translation is CASSHEMSTEAFF.

The J gene is TRBJ1-5, the V gene TRBV28; no clear D. Germline V lookup: CDR1 MDHEN, CDR2 SYDVKM. The CDR3 runs to 17 residues. V lost 5 bases to trimming and J lost 3 bases, with 20 bases between them. CDR3 protein: CASSGKRRTLDNQPQHF. CDR3 bases: TGTGCCAGCAGTGGGAAACGGAGGACGTTAGACAATCAGCCCCAGCATTTT.

The chain joins TRBV24-1 to TRBJ2-1, with D perhaps being TRBD1 or TRBD2 (5 bases each). The CDR3 has 16 residues. Between the trimmed V and J ends, which lost 4 bases and 8 bases, there was a span of 20 bases. Germline CDR1 and CDR2: KGHDR and SFDVKD. CDR3 DNA sequence: TGTGCCACCAGTGAGATCGGGGCAGGAAAGAGGGATGAGCAGTTCTTC. Its protein product is CATSEIGAGKRDEQFF.